This T cell receptor (beta chain) was identified in a study of control samples from healthy donors and cancer patients. Trimming took off 2 bases at V and 6 bases at J, with 5 bases between the two ends. The CDR3 spans 12 residues. The germline CDR1 and CDR2 sequences are LNHDA and SQIVND (reference sequence). This clone appeared once. TCRdb keeps only in-frame clones here, not all; method: immunoSEQ multiplex PCR. In the table there are over 150,000 clones, 96% of which are singletons. The J gene is TRBJ2-1, the V gene TRBV19; no firm D call. The sample taken for sequencing was blood. The receptor's source is a woman aged 25-40 years in good health. CDR3 protein: CASSIWANEQFF. CDR3 nucleotides: TGTGCCAGTAGTATATGGGCCAATGAGCAGTTCTTC.